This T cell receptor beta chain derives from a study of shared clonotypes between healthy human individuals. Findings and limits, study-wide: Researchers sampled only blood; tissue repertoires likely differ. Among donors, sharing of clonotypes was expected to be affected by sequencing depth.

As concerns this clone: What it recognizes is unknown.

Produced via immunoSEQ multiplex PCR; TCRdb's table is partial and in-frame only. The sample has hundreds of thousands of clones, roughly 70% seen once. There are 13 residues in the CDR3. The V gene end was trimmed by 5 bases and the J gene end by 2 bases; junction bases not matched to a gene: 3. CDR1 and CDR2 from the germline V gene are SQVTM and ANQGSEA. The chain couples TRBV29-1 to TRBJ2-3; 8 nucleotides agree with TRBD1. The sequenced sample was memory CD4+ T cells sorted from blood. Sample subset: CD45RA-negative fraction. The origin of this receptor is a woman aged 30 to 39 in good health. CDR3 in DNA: TGCAGCGTTACAGGGGGTAACACAGATACGCAGTATTTT. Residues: CSVTGGNTDTQYF.